What follows is one TCR beta chain and its context. Its antigen is not yet known. Base qualities are not provided; no much larger clone lies one nucleotide away. This specimen belongs to a study of blood T cell repertoires in COVID-19 (dated by TCRdb to the early 2020s). Regarding the complete study: Samples from collaborators originated in the United States, Italy and Spain and spanned both the acute and convalescent phases of COVID-19. The prospective study material was composed of cDNA or gDNA derived from T cells, B-cell-depleted T cells, or PBMCs. Deeply sampled blood TCRbeta repertoires from subjects exposed to, actively infected with, or recovered from COVID-19 were included in the dataset. The repertoires were made available in a free public database intended to serve as a resource for research on the immune response to SARS-CoV-2. The samples were drawn from two sources: the first 160 participants of the ongoing ImmuneRACE study, and fewer than 1,500 subjects contributed by 6 global collaborators. A de-identified subject ID, COVID-19 status, age in years and sex were almost always included in the sample metadata. HLA class I and class II types, where available, came from metadata supplied by the sample provider rather than from assay-based typing. Results and caveats for the whole study, not just this receptor: How much clinical and demographic metadata was included differed by source and by participant, and the metadata was provided uncurated.

Trimming leaves V shorter by 4 bases and J shorter by 1 base, with the junction holding 15 bases beyond the gene matches. The CDR3 has 19 amino acids, counting the end cysteine and phenylalanine. Solely the CDR3 DNA is kept, with 57 bases framed from the first base. Via the germline V gene, CDR1 is KGHSH and CDR2 LQKENI. Enrolling through a virtual design, the prospective study's participants ranged in age from roughly 18 to 90 years and lived across roughly 24 United States geographic areas. To assign participants to cohorts, the prospective study relied on clinical history that participants themselves reported in a screening survey and a study questionnaire. For ImmuneRACE Cohort 3, a participant was defined as recovered based on two consecutive negative NP/OP PCR tests, clearance by a healthcare professional, or resolution of symptoms. In the prospective study, mobile phlebotomists collected whole blood, serum and a nasopharyngeal or oropharyngeal swab from each participant. Prospective study participants could optionally give additional blood draws and questionnaires over an approximately two-month period. Blood samples from the prospective study were shipped frozen or at room temperature prior to DNA extraction.

TCRbeta CDR3 regions were amplified from genomic DNA by means of the immunoSEQ Assay, a bias-controlled multiplex PCR. The study's own analysis went as follows. Nucleated cell counts per sample were estimated from amplification of reference gene primers within the assay. To quantify the absolute abundance of each unique TCRbeta CDR3 rearrangement, sequence reads were collapsed and filtered. For each sample, productive Simpson clonality was calculated by taking the square root of Simpson's diversity index across productive rearrangements. The clones in this table, taken by TCRdb from immuneACCESS, are in-frame only. Not every clone is retained; where verified, under half of the shortfall comes from an unresolved V gene, and the cause of the rest is unknown. The V and J calls and clone size come from that table; D and trimming were worked out from the DNA. Across this sample there are 300,000 to 350,000 clones, with 88% seen only once. The ten biggest clones cover under 6% of the sample.

The receptor chain draws on TRBV18 and TRBJ1-2, with 10 bases aligning to TRBD1. Sequenced sample: PBMCs or T cells enriched from blood (not recorded which). This clonotype was sampled from a man aged 25-45 years who had recovered from COVID-19. The nucleotides are TGTGCCAGCTCACACCGAACCGGGACAGGGGCTCTTATTAACTATGGCTACACCTTC. Protein translation: CASSHRTGTGALINYGYTF. Supplemented by the reference TRBV18 and TRBJ1-2 proteins around the CDR3, the complete variable domain is NAGVMQNPRHLVRRRGQEARLRCSPMKGHSHVYWYRQLPEEGLKFMVYLQKENIIDESGMPKERFSAEFPKEGPSILRIQQVVRGDSAAYFCASSHRTGTGALINYGYTFGSGTRLTVV.